The 2 T cell receptor beta chains in this list originate from one sample, sequenced in a study of cytomegalovirus exposure and HLA in healthy donors. The primer mix had 60 Vbeta and 13 Jbeta primers. Only in-frame clones appear in the TCRdb table, and some are missing; sequencing was by immunoSEQ multiplex PCR. Here the sample spans 98,000 or so clones, about 76% being singletons. Sequenced sample: PBMCs. The receptors come from a human donor in good health.

This clone was seen a few times. This rearrangement joins TRBV10-3 to TRBJ2-7; 9 bases agree with TRBD1. CDR1 is ENHRY and CDR2 is SYGVKD in the germline V gene. J gave up 5 bases and V 5 bases, and 13 bases lay outside the gene matches. This CDR3 is built from 16 residues. CDR3 residues: CAISPPGGDRVNEQYF. DNA for the CDR3: TGTGCCATCAGTCCCCCCGGAGGGGACAGGGTTAACGAGCAGTACTTC.

J is TRBJ1-1 and V is TRBV11-1; 10 bases fit TRBD1. Germline CDR1 SGHAT, CDR2 FQDESV (reference sequence). V lost 8 bases, J lost 4 bases, and 7 bases stayed unmatched. The CDR3 length is 14 residues. This CDR3 is CASGTGAFGTEAFF. In DNA, the CDR3 is TGTGCCAGCGGGACAGGGGCGTTTGGCACTGAAGCTTTCTTT. Full variable domain (outside the CDR3, taken from reference TRBV11-1 and TRBJ1-1): EAEVAQSPRYKITEKSQAVAFWCDPISGHATLYWYRQILGQGPELLVQFQDESVVDDSQLPKDRFSAERLKGVDSTLKIQPAELGDSAMYLCASGTGAFGTEAFFGQGTRLTVV.